These 26 T cell receptor beta chains originate from one sample sequenced in a study of TIL therapy for anti-PD-1-resistant metastatic lung cancer. The libraries were made with immunoSEQ v3. Sequencing was performed with immunoSEQ multiplex PCR; in TCRdb, only in-frame clones are kept and a portion is missing. The table lists 50,000 to 60,000 clones, less than 75% of them singletons. Time point meaning: pre-treatment sample, taken before nivolumab and TIL therapy. The tumor samples were excised metastases, mostly pleural nodules or supraclavicular lymph nodes. The sequences come from tumor tissue, collected at baseline. The receptors shown here come from a person aged 25-85 years with non-small cell lung cancer.

The rearrangement joins TRBV19 to TRBJ1-1; a weak D match, TRBD1 (6 bases). Germline values: CDR1 LNHDA, CDR2 SQIVND (reference sequence). Between the trimmed V and J ends, which lost 5 bases and 5 bases, there was a span of 15 bases. This CDR3 spans 14 amino acids. The DNA of the CDR3 is TGTGCCAGTAGTTGGAGACAGGTGGGGACTGAAGCTTTCTTT. It is translated as CASSWRQVGTEAFF.

The gene calls are TRBV15 and TRBJ2-2, with D possibly being TRBD1 (6 bases). CDR1 and CDR2 from the germline V gene are LNHNV and YYDKDF (reference sequence). Trimming took off 0 bases at V and 4 bases at J, with 15 bases between the two ends. This CDR3 has 17 residues. CDR3 nucleotides: TGTGCCACCAGCAGAGATCGCTCTAACAGGGTCACCGGGGAGCTGTTTTTT. It encodes CATSRDRSNRVTGELFF.

This clone has more than one count but fewer than ten. The rearrangement uses TRBV5-1 and TRBJ1-1, with D perhaps TRBD1 (6 bases). V lost 5 bases and J lost 3, with 14 bases in between. This CDR3 has 14 residues. CDR1 and CDR2 (germline): SGHRS, YFSETQ. The CDR3 spells CASSTWGADTEAFF. CDR3 DNA: TGCGCCAGCAGTACCTGGGGGGCTGACACTGAAGCTTTCTTT.

This clone was found a few times. The rearrangement uses TRBV7-8 and TRBJ2-3; D is unclear. Germline V gives CDR1 SGHVS, CDR2 FQNEAQ. The CDR3 spans 15 residues. Trimming pared 1 base from V and 0 bases from J, leaving 8 bases between. DNA for the CDR3: TGTGCCAGCAGCTTAGTGCAGGCTAGCACAGATACGCAGTATTTT. Translating it yields CASSLVQASTDTQYF.

This chain connects TRBV14 to TRBJ1-4, with D uncertain. CDR3 length: 12 residues. V was clipped by 3 bases and J by 8 bases, with 7 bases between them. Germline V CDR1 and CDR2: SGHDN, FVKESK. DNA for the CDR3: TGTGCCAGCAGCCAGGGTTGGGAAAAACTGTTTTTT. It translates to CASSQGWEKLFF.

The rearrangement links TRBV6-1 to TRBJ2-2; 8 bases agree with TRBD1. Germline CDR1 reads MNHNS; CDR2 reads SASEGT. The CDR3 is 14 amino acids. The junction had 3 bases not matched to a gene; V was cut back by 2 bases and J by 7 bases. The CDR3 is CASSEQGASGELFF. The CDR3 DNA reads as TGTGCCAGCAGTGAACAGGGGGCTAGCGGGGAGCTGTTTTTT.

The chain joins TRBV5-5 to TRBJ1-2; no reliable D call. Germline V lookup: CDR1 SGHKS, CDR2 YYEKEE (reference sequence). V was clipped by 0 bases and J by 3 bases, with 15 bases between them. The length of the CDR3 is 16 residues. The CDR3 sequence: CASSLASFSRYYGYTF. The CDR3 coding sequence is TGTGCCAGCAGCTTGGCCTCGTTTTCACGGTACTATGGCTACACCTTC. Drawing the rest from reference TRBV5-5 and TRBJ1-2, the complete variable domain is DAGVTQSPTHLIKTRGQQVTLRCSPISGHKSVSWYQQVLGQGPQFIFQYYEKEERGRGNFPDRFSARQFPNYSSELNVNALLLGDSALYLCASSLASFSRYYGYTFGSGTRLTVV.

The chain joins TRBV5-3 to TRBJ1-1, with 7 bases aligning to TRBD1. TRBV5-3 is treated as an ORF (open reading frame) with a function not yet certain. The CDR3 sequence is 18 residues long. Trimming took 6 bases from V and 0 from J; bases not matched to a gene: 17. CDR3 in amino acids: CARIKTARDRALNTEAFF. The CDR3 region has the DNA TGTGCCAGAATCAAAACCGCCCGGGACAGAGCTTTGAACACTGAAGCTTTCTTT.

The chain uses TRBV5-4 and TRBJ2-1; a possible D gene is TRBD2 (6 bases). Trimming left V 5 bases short and J 9 bases short, with 18 bases between. The CDR3 is made up of 14 amino acids. From germline, CDR1 is SGHNT and CDR2 YYREEE (reference sequence). CDR3 amino acids: CASRPPGAGTEQFF. The DNA of the CDR3 is TGTGCCAGCAGACCGCCGGGAGCCGGGACTGAGCAGTTCTTC.

The chain joins TRBV5-1 to TRBJ2-7; D gene ambiguous. The germline V and J ends were trimmed by 2 bases and 0 bases, with 9 bases remaining between them. This CDR3 spans 14 amino acids. Germline V gives CDR1 SGHRS, CDR2 YFSETQ. In DNA, the CDR3 is TGCGCCAGCAGCTTCGACCTGAGCTCCTACGAGCAGTACTTC. Its translation: CASSFDLSSYEQYF. The full variable domain, completed using reference TRBV5-1 and TRBJ2-7, is KAGVTQTPRYLIKTRGQQVTLSCSPISGHRSVSWYQQTPGQGLQFLFEYFSETQRNKGNFPGRFSGRQFSNSRSEMNVSTLELGDSALYLCASSFDLSSYEQYFGPGTRLTVT.

This sequence joins TRBV7-9 and TRBJ1-6, with D uncertain. V lost 1 base, J lost 15 bases, and 10 bases lay in between. The CDR3 consists of 12 residues. Per germline, CDR1 SEHNR and CDR2 FQNEAQ (reference sequence). Here the CDR3 reads CASSLDESGLHF. The DNA for the CDR3 is TGTGCCAGCAGCTTAGACGAGAGTGGCCTCCACTTT.

V and J are TRBV6-6 and TRBJ1-2; D is possibly TRBD1 (5 bases). CDR1 MNHNY and CDR2 SVGAGI come from the germline V gene (reference sequence). V was pared by 3 bases and J by 6 bases, with 14 bases between. This CDR3 region has 14 residues. The CDR3 region has the DNA TGTGCCAGCAGTTATAGTCCCAAGACAGATGGCTACACCTTC. Protein: CASSYSPKTDGYTF.

This clone was picked up a small number of times. The chain employs TRBV30 and TRBJ2-7; TRBD1 agrees at 9 bases. From germline, CDR1 is GTSNPN and CDR2 SVGIG (reference sequence). The V segment lost 5 bases and the J segment 4 bases; nucleotides outside the gene matches: 3. The CDR3 has 12 residues. The DNA of the CDR3 is TGTGCCTGGGGGACAGGGAGTTACGAGCAGTACTTC. Its translation: CAWGTGSYEQYF.

The chain recombines TRBV7-2 with TRBJ2-1; a weak D match, TRBD2 (7 bases). The V end lost 10 bases, the J end lost 8 bases, and 15 bases lay between the germline ends. The CDR3 loop spans 12 amino acids. Germline CDR1 is SGHTA and CDR2 is FQGNSA. CDR3 DNA: TGTGCCATCCGAGGGGGGGCGGATGAGCAGTTCTTC. Translating it yields CAIRGGADEQFF.

The J gene is TRBJ1-2, the V gene TRBV14; D unclear. The CDR3 loop spans 15 amino acids. The germline V gene has CDR1 SGHDN and CDR2 FVKESK. Deletions cut 3 bases from V and 6 bases from J, with 17 bases between. DNA for the CDR3: TGTGCCAGCAGCCAGCCGGCTGGGATCCTCCATGGCTACACCTTC. It yields the protein CASSQPAGILHGYTF.

The rearrangement uses TRBV19 and TRBJ2-2; 13 positions match TRBD2. There are 17 residues in the CDR3. The V and J ends lost 6 bases and 6 bases, in that order; junction bases with no gene match: 10. CDR1 is LNHDA and CDR2 is SQIVND in the germline V gene (reference sequence). CDR3 region: CASSQAGLAGVAGELFF. The CDR3 DNA reads TGTGCCAGTAGCCAAGCAGGACTAGCGGGGGTGGCCGGGGAGCTGTTTTTT.

The V gene is TRBV6-4, the J gene TRBJ2-2, with TRBD1 identical over 9 bases. Germline CDR1 reads MRHNA; CDR2 reads SNTAGT. V was clipped by 0 bases and J by 3 bases; unmatched bases: 11. This CDR3 has 19 amino acids. The CDR3 loop reads CASSDSLDRGKTHTGELFF. The CDR3 DNA follows: TGTGCCAGCAGTGACTCGCTGGACAGGGGTAAGACACACACCGGGGAGCTGTTTTTT.

This sequence joins TRBV29-1 and TRBJ2-7, with 10 nucleotides matching TRBD1. V trimming: 3 bases; J trimming: 7 bases; junction bases outside the gene matches: 9. The CDR3 contains 14 residues. The V gene's germline CDR1 is SQVTM and CDR2 ANQGSEA. The CDR3 nucleotides read TGCAGCGTTGAGAAGGGACAGGGGTCGGGTGAGCAGTACTTC. As protein: CSVEKGQGSGEQYF.

This clone is a singleton in its sample. The junction departs from germline at one end; a sequencing error may be responsible. The chain employs TRBV9 and TRBJ1-1; D is unclear. The CDR3 runs to 13 residues. Germline CDR1 reads SGDLS; CDR2 reads YYNGEE. The DNA for the CDR3 is TGTGCCAGCAGCGGCGCGGGAAACAGTGAAGCTTTCTTT. Its protein product is CASSGAGNSEAFF.

CDR3 nucleotides: TGTGCCAGCAGTAGGTGGGACGGGAGTAATGAAAAACTGTTTTTT. It is translated as CASSRWDGSNEKLFF. This chain uses TRBV27 with TRBJ1-4, with D maybe TRBD1 (5 bases). CDR3 size: 15 residues. V lost 5 bases and J 4 bases, leaving 14 bases between the germline ends. The germline V gene has CDR1 MNHEY and CDR2 SMNVEV (reference sequence).

V and J are TRBV9 and TRBJ1-2, with 8 bases that match TRBD1. The CDR3 has 14 amino acids. J gave up 4 bases and V 3 bases, and 5 bases lay outside the gene matches. CDR1 SGDLS and CDR2 YYNGEE come from the germline V gene. Here the CDR3 reads CASSAQQGGYGYTF. The CDR3 DNA sequence: TGTGCCAGCAGCGCCCAACAGGGGGGCTATGGCTACACCTTC.

This chain joins TRBV5-1 and TRBJ1-1, with D tentatively TRBD1 (5 bases). This CDR3 spans 14 amino acids. The germline V gene has CDR1 SGHRS and CDR2 YFSETQ. The V end was cut by 0 bases, the J end by 5 bases, with 11 bases between. The CDR3 bases are TGCGCCAGCAGCTTGGCCCAGGGCTTTACTGAAGCTTTCTTT. It specifies CASSLAQGFTEAFF.

The V gene is TRBV5-4, the J gene TRBJ1-6; D unresolved. Trimming cost V 0 bases and J 7 bases, with 11 bases left between them. Germline-derived CDR1 and CDR2 are SGHNT and YYREEE (reference sequence). This CDR3 is 15 amino acids long. The CDR3 sequence is CASSLAMGINSPLHF. The CDR3 coding sequence is TGTGCCAGCAGCTTGGCCATGGGGATAAATTCACCCCTCCACTTT.

This clone was seen more than once but under ten times. The chain links TRBV7-9 to TRBJ2-2, with unresolved D. The CDR3 covers 17 residues. Germline CDR1 SEHNR, CDR2 FQNEAQ (reference sequence). Trimming took off 5 bases at V and 3 bases at J, with 19 bases between the two ends. The CDR3 here is CASSPGRHSAYTGELFF. In DNA, the CDR3 is TGTGCCAGCAGCCCGGGTCGACACTCGGCGTACACCGGGGAGCTGTTTTTT.

V gene TRBV5-4 combines with J gene TRBJ1-4, with 7 bases lining up with TRBD1. Trimming at V came to 4 bases and at J to 3 bases, leaving 12 bases not matched to a gene. CDR1 and CDR2 (germline): SGHNT, YYREEE (reference sequence). The CDR3 has 17 residues. The CDR3 DNA follows: TGTGCCAGCAGCAAAGAACCCAGGGGGGGAGCTAATGAAAAACTGTTTTTT. Its protein product is CASSKEPRGGANEKLFF.

A few counts support this clone. This sequence joins TRBV18 and TRBJ2-3, with D hard to call. CDR1 and CDR2 (germline): KGHSH, LQKENI. Trimming took 2 bases from V and 2 from J, leaving 14 bases between them. This CDR3 is built from 16 residues. CDR3 protein: CASSPEDYGPTDTQYF. The CDR3 region has the DNA TGTGCCAGCTCACCAGAGGATTACGGGCCCACAGATACGCAGTATTTT. Complete variable domain (other parts from reference TRBV18 and TRBJ2-3): NAGVMQNPRHLVRRRGQEARLRCSPMKGHSHVYWYRQLPEEGLKFMVYLQKENIIDESGMPKERFSAEFPKEGPSILRIQQVVRGDSAAYFCASSPEDYGPTDTQYFGPGTRLTVL.